This is a list of T cell receptor beta chains from one sample in a study of OX40 agonist ivuxolimab in advanced cancers. Assay used: immunoSEQ multiplex PCR; TCRdb lists only in-frame clones, some missing. The sample has 72,000 or so clones; roughly 84% are singletons. The sample was CD4+ or CD8+ T cells sorted from blood, taken in a trial of the OX40 agonist ivuxolimab. These receptor sequences come from an adult with an advanced solid tumor such as melanoma, head and neck, liver or kidney cancer. Both conserved end residues are part of each CDR3. A D gene is named only where the DNA matches it firmly. For some rows the clone size is stated as once, few or many, or as a class when expanded; others skip it.

>NA|TRBV14|TRBJ2-3|NA
TGTGCCAGCAGCCAAGTCTACGGGTTTCATACGCAGTATTTT
CASSQVYGFHTQYF
>few|TRBV11-3|TRBJ2-2|NA
TGTGCCAGCAGCCCAAAGGGGCCTTTGTCCGGGGAGCTGTTTTTT
CASSPKGPLSGELFF
>NA|TRBV7-3|TRBJ1-2|TRBD1
TGTGCCAGCAGCCCGGCGACAGGGGTCTATGGCTACACCTTC
CASSPATGVYGYTF
>NA|TRBV6-5|TRBJ2-1|NA
TGTGCCAGCAGTGACCGACAGGCCAATGAGCAGTTCTTC
CASSDRQANEQFF
>NA|TRBV12-5|TRBJ2-1|NA
TGTGCTAGTGGTTTGTTAGAGGTAGGGGAGCAGTTCTTC
CASGLLEVGEQFF
>NA|TRBV6-5|TRBJ2-7|NA
TGTGCCAGACAGCGACCGAGCTCCTACGAGCAGTACTTC
CARQRPSSYEQYF
>NA|TRBV18|TRBJ2-7|TRBD1
TGTGCCAGCTCTAGGGACAGAAACTACGAGCAGTACTTC
CASSRDRNYEQYF
>few|TRBV7-9|TRBJ1-2|NA
TGTGCCAGCAGCTCAACTAACTATGGCTACACCTTC
CASSSTNYGYTF
>NA|TRBV14|TRBJ1-4|NA
TGTGCCAGCAGCCAAGAAGGACCGCGTGAGGAAAAACTGTTTTTT
CASSQEGPREEKLFF
>NA|TRBV10-3|TRBJ2-7|TRBD1
TGTGCCATCAGGGGGGACAGGGGATCCTACGAGCAGTACTTC
CAIRGDRGSYEQYF
>NA|TRBV28|TRBJ1-4|TRBD1
TGTGCCAGCAGTTTATCCGGCAGGGGGGAAAAACTGTTTTTT
CASSLSGRGEKLFF
>once|TRBV19|TRBJ2-5|TRBD1
TGTGCCAGTAGTCCCCGGACAGGTTATCAAGAGACCCAGTACTTC
CASSPRTGYQETQYF
>NA|TRBV6-1|TRBJ2-7|NA
TGTGCCAGCACCTCAGGGGCTGTCCCCTACGAGCAGTACTTC
CASTSGAVPYEQYF
>NA|TRBV2|TRBJ1-5|NA
TGTGCCAGCAGCGCGAGACCTCTTTATAGCAATCAGCCCCAGCATTTT
CASSARPLYSNQPQHF
>once|TRBV6-6|TRBJ2-1|NA
TGTGCCAGCAGTTACGGGCCCACCAACAATGAGCAGTTCTTC
CASSYGPTNNEQFF
>once|TRBV9|TRBJ2-5|NA
TGTGCCAGCAGCGGTTCTGCGGGAAGCCAAGAGACCCAGTACTTC
CASSGSAGSQETQYF
>NA|TRBV7-3|TRBJ2-5|TRBD1
TGTGCCAGCAGCGCGACAGGGGGCGACGAGACCCAGTACTTC
CASSATGGDETQYF
>NA|TRBV18|TRBJ2-5|NA
TGTGCCAGCTCACCAACGGAAGAGACCCAGTACTTC
CASSPTEETQYF
>NA|TRBV28|TRBJ1-1|NA
TGTGCCAGCAGTACGCCGTTGAAAGCTTTCTTT
CASSTPLKAFF